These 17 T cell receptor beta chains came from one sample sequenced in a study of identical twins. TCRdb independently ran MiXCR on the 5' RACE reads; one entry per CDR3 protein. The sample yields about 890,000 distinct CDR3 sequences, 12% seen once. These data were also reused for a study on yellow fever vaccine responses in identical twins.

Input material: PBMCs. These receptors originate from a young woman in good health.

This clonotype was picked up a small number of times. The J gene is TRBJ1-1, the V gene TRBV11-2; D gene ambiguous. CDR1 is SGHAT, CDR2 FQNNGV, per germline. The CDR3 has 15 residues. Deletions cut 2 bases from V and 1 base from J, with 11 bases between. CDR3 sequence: CASSLSEISNTEAFF. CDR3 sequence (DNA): TGTGCCAGCAGCTTATCGGAGATCTCGAACACTGAAGCTTTCTTT.

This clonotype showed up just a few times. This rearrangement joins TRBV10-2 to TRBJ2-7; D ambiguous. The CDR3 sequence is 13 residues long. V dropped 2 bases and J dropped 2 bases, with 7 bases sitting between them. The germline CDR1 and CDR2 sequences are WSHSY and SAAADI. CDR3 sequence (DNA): TGCGCCAGCAGTGAGGGCCCGACCTACGAGCAGTACTTC. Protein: CASSEGPTYEQYF.

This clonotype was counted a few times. CDR3 in amino acids: CASSYGTESETQYF. The CDR3, as DNA: TGTGCCAGCAGTTACGGGACAGAATCAGAGACCCAGTACTTC. The V and J genes are TRBV6-5 and TRBJ2-5; the match to TRBD1 covers 7 bases. After removal of 2 bases from V and 4 bases from J, the junction contained 4 bases not matched to a gene. The V gene's germline CDR1 is MNHEY and CDR2 SVGAGI. The CDR3 covers 14 residues.

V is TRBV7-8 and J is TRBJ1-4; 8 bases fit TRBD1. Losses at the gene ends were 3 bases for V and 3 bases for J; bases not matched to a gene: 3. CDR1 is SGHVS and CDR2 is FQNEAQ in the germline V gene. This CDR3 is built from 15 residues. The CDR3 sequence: CASSFDRGANEKLFF. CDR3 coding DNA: TGTGCCAGCAGCTTCGACAGGGGAGCTAATGAAAAACTGTTTTTT.

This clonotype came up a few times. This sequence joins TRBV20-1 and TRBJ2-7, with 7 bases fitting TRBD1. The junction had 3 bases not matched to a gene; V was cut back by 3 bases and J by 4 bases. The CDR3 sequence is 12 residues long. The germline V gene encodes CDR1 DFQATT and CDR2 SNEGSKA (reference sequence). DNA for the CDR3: TGCAGTGCTAGTACGGGACAGTACGAGCAGTACTTC. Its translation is CSASTGQYEQYF.

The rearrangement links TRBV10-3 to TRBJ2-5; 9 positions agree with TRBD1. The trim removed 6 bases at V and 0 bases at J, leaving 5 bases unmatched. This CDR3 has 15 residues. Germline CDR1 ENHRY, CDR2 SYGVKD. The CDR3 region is CAIRGTGTYQETQYF. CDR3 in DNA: TGTGCCATCAGGGGGACAGGGACGTACCAAGAGACCCAGTACTTC.

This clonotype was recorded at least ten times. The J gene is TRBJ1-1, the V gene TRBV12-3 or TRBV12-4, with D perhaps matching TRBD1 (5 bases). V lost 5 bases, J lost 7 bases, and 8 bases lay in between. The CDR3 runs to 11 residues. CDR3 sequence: CASSGQNEAFF. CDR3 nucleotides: TGTGCCAGCAGTGGACAAAATGAAGCTTTCTTT.

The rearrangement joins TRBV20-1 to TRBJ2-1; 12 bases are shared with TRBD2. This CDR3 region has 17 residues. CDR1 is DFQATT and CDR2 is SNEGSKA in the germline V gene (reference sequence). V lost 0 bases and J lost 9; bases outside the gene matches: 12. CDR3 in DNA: TGCAGTGCTAGAGATCTTCGCCTAGCGGGAGGGCCGAGTGAGCAGTTCTTC. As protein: CSARDLRLAGGPSEQFF.

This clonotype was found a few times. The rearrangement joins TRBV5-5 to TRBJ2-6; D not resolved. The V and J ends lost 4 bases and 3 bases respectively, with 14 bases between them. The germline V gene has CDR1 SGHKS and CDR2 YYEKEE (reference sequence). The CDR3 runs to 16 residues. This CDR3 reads CASSTTWGGGANVLTF. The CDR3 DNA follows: TGTGCCAGCAGCACTACTTGGGGTGGTGGGGCCAACGTCCTGACTTTC.

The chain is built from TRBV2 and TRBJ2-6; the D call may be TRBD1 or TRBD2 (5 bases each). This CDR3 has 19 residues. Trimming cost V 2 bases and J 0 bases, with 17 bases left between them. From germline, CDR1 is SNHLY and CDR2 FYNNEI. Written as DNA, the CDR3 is TGTGCCAGCAGTGAATTCGGCAGGGAGAAAGTCTCTGGGGCCAACGTCCTGACTTTC. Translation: CASSEFGREKVSGANVLTF. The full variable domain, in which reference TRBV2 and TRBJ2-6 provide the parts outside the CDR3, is EPEVTQTPSHQVTQMGQEVILRCVPISNHLYFYWYRQILGQKVEFLVSFYNNEISEKSEIFDDQFSVERPDGSNFTLKIRSTKLEDSAMYFCASSEFGREKVSGANVLTFGAGSRLTVL.

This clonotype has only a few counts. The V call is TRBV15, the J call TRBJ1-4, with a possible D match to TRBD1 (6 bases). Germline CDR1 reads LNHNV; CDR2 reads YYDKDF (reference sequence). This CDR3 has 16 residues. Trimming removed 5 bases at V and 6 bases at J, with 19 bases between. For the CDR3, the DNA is TGTGCCACCAGCGGAACCGGGGGGCAGTCAGATGAAAAACTGTTTTTT. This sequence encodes CATSGTGGQSDEKLFF.

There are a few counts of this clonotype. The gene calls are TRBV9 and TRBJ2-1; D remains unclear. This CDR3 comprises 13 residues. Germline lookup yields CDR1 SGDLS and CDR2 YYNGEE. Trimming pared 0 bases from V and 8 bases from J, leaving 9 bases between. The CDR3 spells CASSVEPRDEQFF. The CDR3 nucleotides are TGTGCCAGCAGCGTAGAACCCCGCGATGAGCAGTTCTTC.

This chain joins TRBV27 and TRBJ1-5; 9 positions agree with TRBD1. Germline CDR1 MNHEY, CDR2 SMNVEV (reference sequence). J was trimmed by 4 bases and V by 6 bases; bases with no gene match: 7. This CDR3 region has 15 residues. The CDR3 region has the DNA TGTGCCAGCAGAACCCTCGGACAGGGGAATCAGCCCCAGCATTTT. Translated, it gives CASRTLGQGNQPQHF.

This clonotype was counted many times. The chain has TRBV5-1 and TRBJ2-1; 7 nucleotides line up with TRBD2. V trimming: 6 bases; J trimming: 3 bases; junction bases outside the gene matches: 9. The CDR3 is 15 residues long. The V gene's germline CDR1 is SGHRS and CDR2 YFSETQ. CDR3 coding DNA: TGCGCCAGCATGGGGGGAGGGCCTCTCTACAATGAGCAGTTCTTC. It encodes CASMGGGPLYNEQFF.

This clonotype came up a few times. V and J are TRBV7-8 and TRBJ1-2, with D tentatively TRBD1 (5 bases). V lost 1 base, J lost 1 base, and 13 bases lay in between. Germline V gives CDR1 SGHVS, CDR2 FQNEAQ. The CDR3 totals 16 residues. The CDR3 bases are TGTGCCAGCAGCTTAGAGGGGAGACAAGTTAACTATGGCTACACCTTC. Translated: CASSLEGRQVNYGYTF.

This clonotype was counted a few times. In DNA form, the CDR3 reads TGCGCCAGCAGACCAGGGAGGGGGACCCTCCAAGAGACCCAGTACTTC. Amino acids: CASRPGRGTLQETQYF. The chain employs TRBV5-1 and TRBJ2-5, with TRBD2 as a possible D gene (7 bases). CDR1 is SGHRS, CDR2 YFSETQ, per germline. Trimming cost V 5 bases and J 1 base, with 18 bases left between them. The CDR3 is 16 residues long.

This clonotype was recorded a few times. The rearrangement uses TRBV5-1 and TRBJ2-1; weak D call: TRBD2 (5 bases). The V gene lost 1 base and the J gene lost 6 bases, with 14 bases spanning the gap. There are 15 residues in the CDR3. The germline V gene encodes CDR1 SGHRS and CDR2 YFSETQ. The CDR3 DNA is TGCGCCAGCAGCTTGACAAGGGAGCATACCAATGAGCAGTTCTTC. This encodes CASSLTREHTNEQFF.